Below are 17 T cell receptor beta chains sequenced from a single sample in a study of early T cells in non-severe SARS-CoV-2 infection. A single record per CDR3 protein comes from TCRdb applying MiXCR to the 5' RACE reads. This sample has around 70,000 distinct CDR3 sequences, with 9.5% to 15% found just once. The sequenced sample consisted of whole blood. These receptors all come from an adult who was a healthcare worker with PCR-confirmed SARS-CoV-2 infection or an uninfected control (not recorded which).

This clonotype was observed many times. The V call is TRBV30, the J call TRBJ1-5, with 7 bases that match TRBD1. The CDR3 has 13 amino acids. Unmatched junction bases numbered 5, after V lost 2 bases and J lost 7 bases. Germline V gives CDR1 GTSNPN, CDR2 SVGIG (reference sequence). The CDR3 DNA reads TGTGCCTGGAGTCACGCAGGGGGGCAGCCCCAGCATTTT. Translated: CAWSHAGGQPQHF.

This clonotype appeared many times. This rearrangement joins TRBV25-1 to TRBJ2-1, with D unclear. Germline CDR1 is MGHDK and CDR2 is SYGVNS. Trimming left V 5 bases short and J 6 bases short, with 5 bases between. This CDR3 region has 11 residues. Here the CDR3 DNA reads TGTGCCAGCAGTTGGGTCAATGAGCAGTTCTTC. This encodes CASSWVNEQFF. Supplemented by reference TRBV25-1 and TRBJ2-1, the full variable domain reads EADIYQTPRYLVIGTGKKITLECSQTMGHDKMYWYQQDPGMELHLIHYSYGVNSTEKGDLSSESTVSRIRTEHFPLTLESARPSHTSQYLCASSWVNEQFFGPGTRLTVL.

This clonotype was recorded at least ten times. The chain joins TRBV29-1 to TRBJ2-7; D uncertain. V was pared by 8 bases and J by 3 bases, with 20 bases between. The CDR3 is 14 residues long. CDR1 SQVTM and CDR2 ANQGSEA come from the germline V gene. In DNA, the CDR3 is TGCAGCCCCATCAAATGGGCGGCAAACTACGAGCAGTACTTC. Protein: CSPIKWAANYEQYF.

This chain joins TRBV3-1 and TRBJ1-2; the D is unclear. Germline assignment: CDR1 LGHDT and CDR2 YNNKEL (reference sequence). CDR3 length: 14 amino acids. V was clipped by 5 bases and J by 3 bases, with 13 bases between them. The CDR3 sequence: CASSFQAVDYGYTF. The CDR3 DNA follows: TGTGCCAGCAGCTTTCAGGCAGTAGACTATGGCTACACCTTC. Supplemented by reference TRBV3-1 and TRBJ1-2, the full variable domain reads DTAVSQTPKYLVTQMGNDKSIKCEQNLGHDTMYWYKQDSKKFLKIMFSYNNKELIINETVPNRFSPKSPDKAHLNLHINSLELGDSAVYFCASSFQAVDYGYTFGSGTRLTVV.

The rearrangement links TRBV7-9 to TRBJ2-1; D might be TRBD1 or TRBD2, each matching 6 bases. V was clipped by 5 bases and J by 4 bases, with 15 bases between them. The CDR3 length is 15 residues. Germline loops: CDR1 SEHNR, CDR2 FQNEAQ (reference sequence). The CDR3 DNA is TGTGCCAGCAGCGGGGGGCGACAAAGGTACAATGAGCAGTTCTTC. Translated, it gives CASSGGRQRYNEQFF. The full variable domain, completed using reference TRBV7-9 and TRBJ2-1, is DTGVSQNPRHKITKRGQNVTFRCDPISEHNRLYWYRQTLGQGPEFLTYFQNEAQLEKSRLLSDRFSAERPKGSFSTLEIQRTEQGDSAMYLCASSGGRQRYNEQFFGPGTRLTVL.

This clonotype was counted only a few times. This rearrangement joins TRBV6-2 or TRBV6-3 to TRBJ1-1; D gene uncertain. The germline V and J ends were trimmed by 7 bases and 4 bases, with 10 bases remaining between them. The length of the CDR3 is 12 residues. Germline V CDR1 and CDR2: MNHEY, SVGEGT. DNA for the CDR3: TGTGCCAGCAACGAGATGGGCACTGAAGCTTTCTTT. It specifies CASNEMGTEAFF.

CDR3 DNA: TGTGCCAGCAGTTACTCCTTGGGGGCGCGAGGCTATGGCTACACCTTC. Translating it yields CASSYSLGARGYGYTF. The chain couples TRBV6-5 to TRBJ1-2; TRBD1 is a possible D gene (6 bases). Germline CDR1 reads MNHEY; CDR2 reads SVGAGI. This CDR3 region has 16 residues. Trimming removed 0 bases at V and 4 bases at J, with 15 bases between.

This clonotype has just a few counts. This sequence joins TRBV10-3 and TRBJ2-7, with D uncertain. Trimming left V 4 bases short and J 2 bases short, with 3 bases between. Germline CDR1 ENHRY, CDR2 SYGVKD. The CDR3 length is 11 residues. The CDR3 region is CAISGAYEQYF. Here the CDR3 DNA reads TGTGCCATCAGTGGGGCCTACGAGCAGTACTTC.

The chain carries TRBV6-1 and TRBJ1-1, with a weak D call TRBD1 (5 bases). The germline V gene encodes CDR1 MNHNS and CDR2 SASEGT. The CDR3 consists of 15 residues. Trimming removed 5 bases from V and 0 bases from J, with 13 bases in between. CDR3 sequence (DNA): TGTGCCAGCAGTACCCCCGGGACTTTGAACACTGAAGCTTTCTTT. It codes for CASSTPGTLNTEAFF.

The V call is TRBV7-2, the J call TRBJ2-3; D is perhaps TRBD2 (6 bases). This CDR3 is built from 14 residues. V gave up 9 bases and J gave up 2 bases, with 15 bases separating them. In germline, CDR1 is SGHTA, CDR2 FQGNSA. The CDR3 coding sequence is TGTGCCAGTAACGTTGCGGGGAACACAGATACGCAGTATTTT. Residues: CASNVAGNTDTQYF.

This clonotype was detected a few times. The chain uses TRBV6-5 and TRBJ2-2; D gene uncertain. The CDR3 is 14 amino acids. Germline V lookup: CDR1 MNHEY, CDR2 SVGAGI. Trimming stripped 0 bases from V and 8 bases from J, with 10 bases between. CDR3 sequence reads: CASSYSFYGGELFF. The CDR3 DNA follows: TGTGCCAGCAGTTACTCCTTCTACGGGGGGGAGCTGTTTTTT.

This clonotype has just a few counts. V and J are TRBV30 and TRBJ1-1; TRBD1 matches at 7 bases. Germline CDR1 is GTSNPN and CDR2 is SVGIG (reference sequence). V trimming: 3 bases; J trimming: 6 bases; junction bases outside the gene matches: 7. The CDR3 has 13 amino acids. This CDR3 is CAWSLGQAAEAFF. CDR3 DNA sequence: TGTGCCTGGAGCCTCGGACAGGCCGCTGAAGCTTTCTTT.

In this sample, this clonotype turned up a few times. This chain uses TRBV7-2 with TRBJ2-7; 7 positions match TRBD1. Germline assignment: CDR1 SGHTA and CDR2 FQGNSA. The ends lost 4 bases at V and 4 bases at J; junction bases unmatched: 7. This CDR3 comprises 14 residues. Here the CDR3 DNA reads TGTGCCAGCAGCTCCACAGGGGTCTGGTACGAGCAGTACTTC. Protein product: CASSSTGVWYEQYF.

This clonotype has ten or more counts. V is TRBV7-9 and J is TRBJ1-3; the D is unclear. Germline V lookup: CDR1 SEHNR, CDR2 FQNEAQ (reference sequence). Deletions cut 1 base from V and 0 bases from J, with 4 bases between. CDR3 length: 14 amino acids. As DNA, the CDR3 is TGTGCCAGCAGCTTAGGTAGCTCTGGAAACACCATATATTTT. It is translated as CASSLGSSGNTIYF.

This clonotype was seen a handful of times. The chain has TRBV28 and TRBJ1-2; D remains ambiguous. V lost 6 bases and J lost 1, with 6 bases in between. This CDR3 has 12 amino acids. In germline, CDR1 is MDHEN, CDR2 SYDVKM. This chain's CDR3 is CASSISNYGYTF. The CDR3 nucleotides are TGTGCCAGCAGCATAAGTAACTATGGCTACACCTTC.

The chain couples TRBV5-1 to TRBJ2-5; 9 positions match TRBD1. V lost 4 bases to trimming and J lost 3 bases; unmatched junction nucleotides: 4. Germline loops: CDR1 SGHRS, CDR2 YFSETQ. This CDR3 comprises 14 residues. CDR3 region: CASSRRTGEETQYF. The DNA of the CDR3 is TGCGCCAGCAGCCGAAGGACAGGGGAAGAGACCCAGTACTTC.

The V and J genes are TRBV11-2 and TRBJ1-1, with unresolved D. The V gene's germline CDR1 is SGHAT and CDR2 FQNNGV. Trimming left V 3 bases short and J 13 bases short, with 24 bases between. This CDR3 has 15 amino acids. This chain's CDR3 is CASSFSLRDREGVFF. In DNA form, the CDR3 reads TGTGCCAGCAGCTTCTCCCTCCGAGACCGCGAGGGCGTTTTCTTT. Drawing the rest from reference TRBV11-2 and TRBJ1-1, the complete variable domain is EAGVAQSPRYKIIEKRQSVAFWCNPISGHATLYWYQQILGQGPKLLIQFQNNGVVDDSQLPKDRFSAERLKGVDSTLKIQPAKLEDSAVYLCASSFSLRDREGVFFGQGTRLTVV.